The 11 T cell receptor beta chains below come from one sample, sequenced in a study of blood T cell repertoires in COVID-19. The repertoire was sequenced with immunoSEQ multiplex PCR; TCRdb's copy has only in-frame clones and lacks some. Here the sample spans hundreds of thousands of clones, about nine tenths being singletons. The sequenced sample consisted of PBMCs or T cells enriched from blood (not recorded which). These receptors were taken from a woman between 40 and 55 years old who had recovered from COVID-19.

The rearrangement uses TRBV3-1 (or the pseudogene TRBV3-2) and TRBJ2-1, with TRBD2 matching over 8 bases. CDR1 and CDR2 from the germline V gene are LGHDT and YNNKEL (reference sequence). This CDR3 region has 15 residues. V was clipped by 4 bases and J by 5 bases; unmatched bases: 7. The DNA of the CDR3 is TGTGCCAGCAGCCCATGGCGGGGGGTTGACAATGAGCAGTTCTTC. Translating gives CASSPWRGVDNEQFF.

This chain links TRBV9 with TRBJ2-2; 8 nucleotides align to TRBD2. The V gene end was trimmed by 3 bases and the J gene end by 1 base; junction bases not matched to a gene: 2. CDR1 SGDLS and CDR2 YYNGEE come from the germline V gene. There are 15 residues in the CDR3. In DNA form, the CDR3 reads TGTGCCAGCAGCGATCTAGCGGGGAACACCGGGGAGCTGTTTTTT. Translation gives CASSDLAGNTGELFF.

The CDR3 is CASSPQRGAEAFF. The DNA for the CDR3 is TGTGCCAGCAGCCCTCAGCGGGGGGCCGAAGCTTTCTTT. This chain links TRBV7-9 with TRBJ1-1; a weak D match, TRBD1 (6 bases). The CDR3 has 13 residues. V was shortened by 5 bases and J by 8 bases, with 15 bases between the two germline ends. Germline V gene sequence: CDR1 SEHNR, CDR2 FQNEAQ (reference sequence). The full variable domain, with the rest looked up from reference TRBV7-9 and TRBJ1-1, is DTGVSQNPRHKITKRGQNVTFRCDPISEHNRLYWYRQTLGQGPEFLTYFQNEAQLEKSRLLSDRFSAERPKGSFSTLEIQRTEQGDSAMYLCASSPQRGAEAFFGQGTRLTVV.

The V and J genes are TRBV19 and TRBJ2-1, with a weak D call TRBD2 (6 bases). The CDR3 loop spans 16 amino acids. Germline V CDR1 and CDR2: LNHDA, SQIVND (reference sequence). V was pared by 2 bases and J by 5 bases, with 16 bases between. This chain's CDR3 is CASSIYVGGTHNEQFF. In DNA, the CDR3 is TGTGCCAGTAGTATATATGTTGGCGGGACCCACAATGAGCAGTTCTTC.

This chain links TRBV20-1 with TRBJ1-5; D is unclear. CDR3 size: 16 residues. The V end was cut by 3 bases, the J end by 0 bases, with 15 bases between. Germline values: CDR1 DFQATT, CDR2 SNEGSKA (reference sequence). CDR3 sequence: CSASLPEGYSNQPQHF. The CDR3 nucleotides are TGCAGTGCTAGTCTCCCTGAGGGTTATAGCAATCAGCCCCAGCATTTT.

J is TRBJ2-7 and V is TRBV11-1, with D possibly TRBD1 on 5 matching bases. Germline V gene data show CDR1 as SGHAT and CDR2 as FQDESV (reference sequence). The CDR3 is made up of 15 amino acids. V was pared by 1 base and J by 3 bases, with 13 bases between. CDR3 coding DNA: TGTGCCAGCAGCTTAGTTAACAGGAAGGACTACGAGCAGTACTTC. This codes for CASSLVNRKDYEQYF.

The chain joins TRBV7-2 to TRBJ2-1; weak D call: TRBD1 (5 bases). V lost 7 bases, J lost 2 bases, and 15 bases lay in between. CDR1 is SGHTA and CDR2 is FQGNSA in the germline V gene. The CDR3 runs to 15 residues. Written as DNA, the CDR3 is TGTGCCAGCACTTGGGCAGGGTCCCCCTACAATGAGCAGTTCTTC. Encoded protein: CASTWAGSPYNEQFF.

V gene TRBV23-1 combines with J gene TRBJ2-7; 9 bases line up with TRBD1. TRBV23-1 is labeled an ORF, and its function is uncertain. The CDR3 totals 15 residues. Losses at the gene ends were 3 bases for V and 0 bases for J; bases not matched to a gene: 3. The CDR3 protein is CASSQGQGLSYEQYF. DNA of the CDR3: TGCGCCAGCAGTCAGGGACAGGGTCTCTCCTACGAGCAGTACTTC.

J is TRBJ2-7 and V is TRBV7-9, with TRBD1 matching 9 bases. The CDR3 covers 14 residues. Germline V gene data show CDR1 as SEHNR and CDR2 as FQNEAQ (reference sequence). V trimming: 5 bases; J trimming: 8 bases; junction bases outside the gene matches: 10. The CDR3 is CASSPTRDRAQQYF. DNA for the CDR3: TGTGCCAGCAGCCCCACCCGGGACAGGGCGCAGCAGTACTTC. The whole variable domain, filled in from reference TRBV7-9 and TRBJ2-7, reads DTGVSQNPRHKITKRGQNVTFRCDPISEHNRLYWYRQTLGQGPEFLTYFQNEAQLEKSRLLSDRFSAERPKGSFSTLEIQRTEQGDSAMYLCASSPTRDRAQQYFGPGTRLTVT.

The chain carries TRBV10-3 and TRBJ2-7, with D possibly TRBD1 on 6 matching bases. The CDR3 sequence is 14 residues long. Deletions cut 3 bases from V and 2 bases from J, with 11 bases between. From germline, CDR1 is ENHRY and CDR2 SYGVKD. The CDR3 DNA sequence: TGTGCCATCAGTGATACAGGGACGGCCTACGAGCAGTACTTC. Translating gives CAISDTGTAYEQYF.

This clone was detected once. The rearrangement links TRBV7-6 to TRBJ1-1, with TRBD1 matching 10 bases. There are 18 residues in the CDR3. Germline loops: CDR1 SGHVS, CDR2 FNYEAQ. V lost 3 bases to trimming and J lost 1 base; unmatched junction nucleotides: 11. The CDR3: CASSFDRGRGYGNTEAFF. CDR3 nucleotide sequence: TGTGCCAGCAGCTTCGACAGGGGGCGGGGGTATGGGAACACTGAAGCTTTCTTT. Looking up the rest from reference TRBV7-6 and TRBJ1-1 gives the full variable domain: GAGVSQSPRYKVTKRGQDVALRCDPISGHVSLYWYRQALGQGPEFLTYFNYEAQQDKSGLPNDRFSAERPEGSISTLTIQRTEQRDSAMYRCASSFDRGRGYGNTEAFFGQGTRLTVV.